This T cell receptor (beta chain) came from a study of cytomegalovirus exposure and HLA in healthy donors. Study-level information: Earlier, 150 million to 200 million T cells were analyzed, and about 120 million unique TCR beta sequences were found among them. When fewer than 500 donors were genotyped, roughly four fifths of them were found to fall in the Caucasian-associated ancestry cluster. General study results and limits: Most TCR sequences were seen very rarely across donors, but some public TCRs occurred in many. The authors later linked a missense DCLRE1C variant to TCR beta V- and J-gene trimming.

This clone was seen a single time. Its specificity is unknown. Use of 60 Vbeta and 13 Jbeta primers characterized the PCR. TCRdb's table, derived via immunoSEQ multiplex PCR, lists solely in-frame clones and lacks some. The repertoire holds 120,000 to 150,000 clones, 55% to 80% seen once, with approximately 15% in the top ten. Trimming pared 0 bases from V and 2 bases from J, leaving 6 bases between. Germline V gene sequence: CDR1 SGHNT, CDR2 YYREEE (reference sequence). The CDR3 runs 13 residues. Sequencing was performed on PBMCs. This chain links TRBV5-4 with TRBJ2-7, with D uncertain. The sequence derives from a human donor in good health. CDR3 region: CASSLEPTYEQYF. The CDR3 DNA follows: TGTGCCAGCAGCTTGGAACCTACCTACGAGCAGTACTTC.